The entry that follows covers one T cell receptor beta chain sequence. The table lists this clonotype with many counts. The target of this receptor is not known. Base qualities are not at hand, and no much larger clone is one base apart. Stable Graves' hyperthyroidism was defined as the absence of progression to ophthalmopathy over 18 months of follow-up. Hyperthyroidism patients were aged 18 to 65 years and newly diagnosed, with disease duration of less than 2 months. Exclusion was applied to patients with uncontrolled infections, other autoimmune diseases, pregnancy or lactation. Clinical symptoms, serum thyroxine and TRAb, thyroid ultrasound, and orbital computed tomography formed the basis for the diagnoses. PBMCs were isolated from 10 ml of fresh peripheral blood by Ficoll-Paque density gradient centrifugation. Total RNA was extracted with Trizol reagent, and quality was checked on an Agilent 2100 Bioanalyzer.

The source of the sample is a study of T cells in Graves' hyperthyroidism and ophthalmopathy (dated by TCRdb to between 2018 and 2020). Background for the entire study: Peripheral blood was sampled at the time of initial diagnosis, prior to any treatment. After blood sampling, hyperthyroidism patients were treated with methimazole at a starting dose of 30 mg daily, and ophthalmopathy patients were treated with high-dose intravenous methylprednisolone. TCR V-J signatures able to tell the groups apart were searched for in a discovery cohort of 90 to 100 patients, of whom 40 to 45 had Graves' ophthalmopathy and around 56 had stable Graves' hyperthyroidism. For training and testing, the approximately 97 patients in the discovery cohort were randomly divided in a 7:3 ratio. Prospective prediction of ophthalmopathy was tested in an independent validation cohort consisting of 18 hyperthyroidism patients and around 17 patients who later progressed to ophthalmopathy. The study also compared thyroid tissue and blood T-cell repertoires from 5 to 7 Graves' hyperthyroidism patients. The paper reports TCR Vbeta CDR3 sequencing of more than 120 peripheral blood samples: approximately 41 ophthalmopathy, 75 to 80 hyperthyroidism and around 17 progressor patients. Findings and caveats that apply to the study as a whole: Sample size was not statistically predetermined, and blinding of investigators to group allocation was not performed. A model built on a 13 V-J signature distinguished ophthalmopathy from stable hyperthyroidism, reaching 87.88% sensitivity and about 81% specificity in cross-validation and 80%/75% in testing. Most expanded thyroid clonotypes (frequency above 0.001) were also detected in blood, suggesting blood repertoires may reflect thyroid immune responses. In validation, progression to ophthalmopathy was predicted by the model with almost 71% sensitivity and 72.22% specificity, a median of about 6 months before onset.

The germline ends are 15 bases apart after V is trimmed by 5 bases and J by 3 bases. The CDR3 sequence holds 16 residues, the cysteine and phenylalanine included. Only the CDR3 DNA stays, 48 bases, in frame from base 1. CDR1 and CDR2 are drawn from the germline V gene: KGHDR, SFDVKD. TCR beta CDR3 regions were amplified from RNA transcripts. The TCR CDR3 was subjected to a first round of RT-PCR using the HTBI primer set and the Qiagen OneStep RT-PCR kit. A second multiplex PCR round built the libraries, followed by size selection and purification. The libraries were sequenced on an Illumina HiSeq2000 using paired-end 100 bp reads. The authors' analysis ran thus. Raw data were processed with SOAPnuke, discarding reads with adapters, uncalled bases, mean Phred below 15, or no exact constant-primer or identifier match. COPE v1.2.5 was used to merge high-quality paired reads, and clonotypes were defined as unique nucleotide sequences. MiTCR v1.1 was used to align clonotypes to the IMGT TRBV, TRBD and TRBJ reference segments. Analysis was restricted to V-J combinations with a frequency above 0.0001, which covered over 98% of repertoires. The TCS score was defined as F50 (clonal expansion) divided by E x V (chaos), with BLOSUM62-based TCRdist calculated between CDR3 peptides within each V-J. Welch's t-statistics and random forest reduced roughly 540 V-J features to 13, which were used in a naive Bayes classifier (R e1071). TCRdb trimmed the raw reads at Q25, called clones with MiXCR and kept productive beta chains. Each CDR3 protein appears once, grouped with its most common genes and DNA. TCRdb, not the authors, supplied the V and J calls. The sample includes approximately 600,000 distinct CDR3 sequences, with 15% to 20% observed a single time. Together, the top ten hold approximately 3.9% of the sample.

This receptor was identified in a woman under 40 with Graves' hyperthyroidism. Sequencing was performed on blood. In this chain, TRBV24-1 is recombined with TRBJ2-2; the D segment cannot be called with confidence. The CDR3 region: CATSGGRAGDTGELFF. The base sequence is TGTGCCACCAGTGGCGGCCGCGCCGGCGACACCGGGGAGCTGTTTTTT.